This T cell receptor (beta chain) was recorded in a study of shared clonotypes between healthy human individuals. Sequenced by immunoSEQ multiplex PCR; TCRdb stores in-frame clones only, minus some. In the table there are approximately 400,000 clones, about 97% of which are singletons. The V and J ends lost 4 bases and 5 bases respectively, with 18 bases between them. The CDR3 has 16 residues. Germline V gives CDR1 SGDLS, CDR2 YYNGEE. All donors qualified as healthy HIV-negative adults and had experienced no recent acute infections or vaccinations. All donors were Caucasian adults living in Nashville, Tennessee.

V and J are TRBV9 and TRBJ2-2, with a tentative D call TRBD2 (5 bases). This receptor was identified in a man aged 25 to 40 in good health. Sequencing was performed on memory CD8+ T cells sorted from blood. Subset reported: CD45RO+ cells pooled with CCR7-negative TemRA cells. CDR3 sequence (DNA): TGTGCCAGCAGCTACACGGGTGGGGAGCCGACCGGGGAGCTGTTTTTT. Translating it yields CASSYTGGEPTGELFF.